The clone carrying this T cell receptor (beta chain) was picked up many times. Other autoimmune diseases, uncontrolled infections, pregnancy and lactation each led to patient exclusion. The data are from a study of Graves' ophthalmopathy and Graves' hyperthyroidism. CDR1 MNHEY and CDR2 SMNVEV come from the germline V gene (reference sequence). CDR3 length: 15 residues. Trimming removed 3 bases from V and 3 bases from J; junction bases left unmatched: 8. RNA transcripts provided the template for amplifying TCR beta CDR3 regions. Second-round multiplex PCR came after first-round RT-PCR with HTBI primers. TCRdb redid the calling of the multiplex PCR reads with MiXCR, one entry per CDR3 protein. The profile shows hundreds of thousands of distinct CDR3 sequences, under 25% of them singletons.

Sequenced: peripheral blood. This chain uses TRBV27 with TRBJ2-7, with 7 positions matching TRBD2. The receptor comes from a woman younger than 30 with stable Graves' hyperthyroidism. DNA of the CDR3: TGTGCCAGCAGTTTGGCTACTAGCGCCAGCTACGAGCAGTACTTC. Translating gives CASSLATSASYEQYF.